This T cell receptor (beta chain) was profiled in a study of CD8+ T cells in alopecia areata. Background on the study: It was oral tofacitinib, at 5 to 10 mg twice daily, that treated patients received. General observations from the study: Persistence during tofacitinib was seen for many expanded lesional clones in scalp and blood.

As regards this clone: Its cognate antigen is unknown.

Treatment denoted: oral pan-JAK inhibitor, 5-10 mg twice daily. TCR sequencing used cDNA made by reverse transcription of extracted RNA. The protocol was immunoSEQ multiplex PCR, while the TCRdb copy is restricted to in-frame clones and leaves out a portion. This table holds about 160,000 clones, around 59% found once. Trimming took 0 bases from V and 5 from J, leaving 14 bases between them. Germline CDR1 GTSNPN, CDR2 SVGIG (reference sequence). This CDR3 has 16 residues. This sequence originates from a human donor with alopecia areata. The starting material was CD4+ T cells sorted from blood, obtained at week 24, from a patient treated with tofacitinib. The chain is built from TRBV30 and TRBJ1-6; maybe TRBD1 (5 bases). CDR3 bases: TGTGCCTGGAGTGTACGGGCAGGGCCCAATAATTCACCCCTCCACTTT. This encodes CAWSVRAGPNNSPLHF.